This T cell receptor beta chain was recovered during a study of blood T cell dynamics during melanoma immunotherapy. Study-wide results and limits: It remained unknown if the driving T cell clones were melanoma-specific.

The assay was immunoSEQ multiplex PCR, and TCRdb's table has in-frame clones only and misses some. The table shows approximately 17,000 clones, with about 90% occurring only once. Time point: week 3, after first cycle of checkpoint inhibitor. Patients had no prior systemic cancer treatment, immunosuppressants or other active cancers. Germline trimming cut 3 bases from V and 4 bases from J; bases unmatched to any gene: 5. This CDR3 comprises 14 residues. Germline CDR1 and CDR2: MDHEN and SYDVKM. This clone appeared once. The antigen remains unidentified. The chain employs TRBV28 and TRBJ1-2, with 7 bases aligning to TRBD1. The clonotype originates from a human donor with melanoma. Sequencing used blood, obtained from a patient treated with checkpoint blockade. DNA for the CDR3: TGTGCCAGCAGTTTTGCAGGGGGGACCTATGGCTACACCTTC. Translation: CASSFAGGTYGYTF.